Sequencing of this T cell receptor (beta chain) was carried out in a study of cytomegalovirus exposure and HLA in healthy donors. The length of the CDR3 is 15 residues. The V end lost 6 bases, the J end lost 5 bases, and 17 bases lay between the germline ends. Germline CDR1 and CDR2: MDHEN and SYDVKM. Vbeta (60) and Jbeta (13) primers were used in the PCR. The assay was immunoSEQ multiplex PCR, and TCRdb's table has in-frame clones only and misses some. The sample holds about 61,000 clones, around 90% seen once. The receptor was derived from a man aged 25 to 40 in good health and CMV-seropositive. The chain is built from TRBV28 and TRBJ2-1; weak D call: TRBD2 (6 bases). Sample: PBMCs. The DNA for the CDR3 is TGTGCCAGCAGGGGGACTTTAGATCCCAACAATGAGCAGTTCTTC. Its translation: CASRGTLDPNNEQFF. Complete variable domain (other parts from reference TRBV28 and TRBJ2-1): DVKVTQSSRYLVKRTGEKVFLECVQDMDHENMFWYRQDPGLGLRLIYFSYDVKMKEKGDIPEGYSVSREKKERFSLILESASTNQTSMYLCASRGTLDPNNEQFFGPGTRLTVL.